This record covers a single T cell receptor beta chain. Its antigen is currently unknown. The data were taken from a study of cytomegalovirus exposure and HLA in healthy donors. The donors were part of the validation cohort of more than 90 subjects. That cohort was separate from the first cohort, which comprised about 730 subjects. Overall study results and limits: Within the 120 or so validation repertoires, first-cohort TCR clusters tended to co-occur, according to a later analysis. Listed as cytomegalovirus-associated were over 150 TCR beta chains.

V lost 5 bases and J lost 2; bases outside the gene matches: 4. From germline, CDR1 is SNHLY and CDR2 FYNNEI. The CDR3 is 14 amino acids. Sequencing used immunoSEQ multiplex PCR; TCRdb keeps in-frame clones, though not all of them. Counted here are 35,000 to 50,000 clones, approximately 90% occurring once; the ten biggest clones make up approximately 5.4%. Sequencing was performed on PBMCs. The TCR originated in a man between 18 and 29 years old in good health and CMV-seronegative. This chain connects TRBV2 to TRBJ2-5, with 8 nucleotides matching TRBD1. The CDR3 nucleotides read TGTGCCAGCAGTAGCCAGGGGGCGCAAGAGACCCAGTACTTC. This translates into CASSSQGAQETQYF. Drawing the rest from reference TRBV2 and TRBJ2-5, the complete variable domain is EPEVTQTPSHQVTQMGQEVILRCVPISNHLYFYWYRQILGQKVEFLVSFYNNEISEKSEIFDDQFSVERPDGSNFTLKIRSTKLEDSAMYFCASSSQGAQETQYFGPGTRLLVL.